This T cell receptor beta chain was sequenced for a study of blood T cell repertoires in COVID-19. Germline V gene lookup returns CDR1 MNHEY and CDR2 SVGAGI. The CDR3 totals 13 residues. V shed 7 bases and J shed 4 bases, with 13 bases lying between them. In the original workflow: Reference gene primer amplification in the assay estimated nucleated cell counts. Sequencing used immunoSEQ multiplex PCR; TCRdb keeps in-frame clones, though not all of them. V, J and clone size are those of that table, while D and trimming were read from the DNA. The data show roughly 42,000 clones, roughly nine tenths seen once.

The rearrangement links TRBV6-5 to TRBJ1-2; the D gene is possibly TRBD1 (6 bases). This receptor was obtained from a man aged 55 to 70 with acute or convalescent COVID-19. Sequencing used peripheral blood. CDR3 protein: CASKNRQVYGYTF. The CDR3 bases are TGTGCCAGCAAGAACCGACAGGTCTATGGCTACACCTTC.